A selection of T cell receptor beta chains follows, all from one sample in a study of blood T cell repertoires in COVID-19. Profiling relied on immunoSEQ multiplex PCR, and the TCRdb table lists in-frame clones only, not all of them. The sample lists around 310,000 clones, 90% occurring once. The source material was peripheral blood. All receptors come from a woman aged 40 to 50 with COVID-19, enrolled during active disease. Both conserved end residues are part of each CDR3. The order of the fields is J gene, V gene, CDR3 protein.

>TRBJ2-7|TRBV20-1
CSAGRVYEQYF
>TRBJ1-3|TRBV28
CASREGNTIYF
>TRBJ2-3|TRBV5-4
CASKASGGTDTQYF
>TRBJ2-1|TRBV4-3
CASSQGRGRGNEQFF
>TRBJ1-3|TRBV30
CAWSPKRTRNTIYF
>TRBJ1-5|TRBV30
CAWSPTGTGPQPQHF
>TRBJ2-1|TRBV27
CASSSRGSGGTALGEQFF
>TRBJ2-7|TRBV13
CASSLMYRSYEQYF
>TRBJ1-5|TRBV18
CASSPGTGNQPQHF
>TRBJ1-1|TRBV19
CASSADRVYTEAFF
>TRBJ2-2|TRBV7-9
CASTERGLTGELFF
>TRBJ2-2|TRBV5-4
CASSLGGLAINTGELFF
>TRBJ1-1|TRBV2
CASITGQGIGAFF
>TRBJ1-1|TRBV28
CASSFTGGVRTEAFF
>TRBJ1-5|TRBV6-5
CASALQGGGNQPQHF
>TRBJ2-7|TRBV2
CASSDALGTYEQYF
>TRBJ1-1|TRBV5-1
CASTPWEGNTEAFF
>TRBJ1-2|TRBV7-9
CASSLWDSSNYGYTF
>TRBJ1-3|TRBV7-8
CASSLTPLTDTIYF
>TRBJ2-3|TRBV11-2
CASSLTSGGFTDTQYF
>TRBJ1-1|TRBV3-1/TRBV3-2
CASSKAGGAEAFF
>TRBJ1-6|TRBV28
CASSLKRGRNSPLHF
>TRBJ2-7|TRBV5-1
CASSFGLAGATSYEQYF
>TRBJ1-2|TRBV6-5
CASHRGRINGYTF
>TRBJ1-5|TRBV2
CASKAGTGVQPQHF
>TRBJ1-4|TRBV5-4
CASSPDRRRNEKLFF
>TRBJ1-1|TRBV7-8
CASSPTRAGWDTEAFF
>TRBJ2-2|TRBV9
CASGGAMNTGELFF
>TRBJ2-1|TRBV27
CASRARAGLNEQFF
>TRBJ2-2|TRBV13
CASSVTGPGELFF
>TRBJ2-5|TRBV30
CAWKGGQETQYF
>TRBJ2-5|TRBV15
CATSRDLGLAGGQETQYF
>TRBJ1-5|TRBV5-8
CASSFQVNQPQHF
>TRBJ2-1|TRBV7-2
CASSPGVGYNEQFF
>TRBJ1-2|TRBV27
CASSMDRGLNGYTF
>TRBJ1-2|TRBV28
CASTSPGSYGYTF
>TRBJ1-2|TRBV19
CASSGTGGFYGYTF
>TRBJ2-7|TRBV9
CASSTTQGFPSYEQYF
>TRBJ2-7|TRBV7-7
CASSLEVGLDYEQYF
>TRBJ1-3|TRBV3-1/TRBV3-2
CASSQERGGLGNTIYF
>TRBJ1-3|TRBV3-1/TRBV3-2
CASSQKSAGSGNTIYF
>TRBJ1-1|TRBV9
CASSVGGRPNTEAFF
>TRBJ2-1|TRBV3-1/TRBV3-2
CASSQWLAGDPSYNEQFF
>TRBJ1-1|TRBV25-1
CASSELLGRENTEAFF
>TRBJ2-7|TRBV6-5
CASSYGQGGTYEQYF
>TRBJ1-2|TRBV28
CASGPYGYTF
>TRBJ1-5|TRBV7-2
CASSLPGRNQPQHF
>TRBJ2-5|TRBV28
CASSLLLGQGRRETQYF
>TRBJ1-1|TRBV4-3
CASSRRDRETEAFF
>TRBJ2-2|TRBV4-2
CASSQVKGYTGELFF
>TRBJ1-3|TRBV9
CASSVLSSGNTIYF
>TRBJ1-1|TRBV5-1
CASSLGDSLSEAFF